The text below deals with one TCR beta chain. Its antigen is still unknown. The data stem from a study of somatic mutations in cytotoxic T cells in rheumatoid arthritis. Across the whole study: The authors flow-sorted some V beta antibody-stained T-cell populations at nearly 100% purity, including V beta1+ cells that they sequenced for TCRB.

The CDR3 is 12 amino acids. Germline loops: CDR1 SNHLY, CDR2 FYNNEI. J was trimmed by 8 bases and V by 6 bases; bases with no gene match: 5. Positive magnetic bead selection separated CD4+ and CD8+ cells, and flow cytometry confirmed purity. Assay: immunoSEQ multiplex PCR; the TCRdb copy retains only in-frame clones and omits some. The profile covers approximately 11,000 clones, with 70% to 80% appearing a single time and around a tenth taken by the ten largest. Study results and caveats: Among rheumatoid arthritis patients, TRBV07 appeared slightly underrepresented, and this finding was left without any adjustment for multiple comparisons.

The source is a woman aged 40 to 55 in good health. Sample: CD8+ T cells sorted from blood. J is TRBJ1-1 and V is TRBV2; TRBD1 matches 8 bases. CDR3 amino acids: CASRPTGVEAFF. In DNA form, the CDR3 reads TGTGCCAGCAGGCCGACAGGGGTCGAAGCTTTCTTT. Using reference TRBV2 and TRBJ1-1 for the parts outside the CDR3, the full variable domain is EPEVTQTPSHQVTQMGQEVILRCVPISNHLYFYWYRQILGQKVEFLVSFYNNEISEKSEIFDDQFSVERPDGSNFTLKIRSTKLEDSAMYFCASRPTGVEAFFGQGTRLTVV.